The 2 T cell receptor beta chains in this list originate from one sample, sequenced in a study of blood T cell repertoires in COVID-19. This table comes from immunoSEQ multiplex PCR, and its TCRdb copy is limited to in-frame clones, with some not included. The profile covers about 150,000 clones, with roughly 78% appearing a single time and 15% taken by the ten largest. The sequencing input was peripheral blood. These receptor sequences come from a human donor with acute or convalescent COVID-19. The donor label of this sample is uncertain.

This clone was found a few times. The chain employs TRBV30 and TRBJ2-7; D gene unclear. Trimming removed 3 bases at V and 4 bases at J, with 13 bases between. Germline V gene lookup returns CDR1 GTSNPN and CDR2 SVGIG (reference sequence). This CDR3 spans 13 amino acids. For the CDR3, the DNA is TGTGCCTGGAGCCTATCTGAGGCGTACGAGCAGTACTTC. It encodes CAWSLSEAYEQYF.

This sequence joins TRBV5-1 and TRBJ2-1; D is perhaps TRBD2 (6 bases). Germline V CDR1 and CDR2: SGHRS, YFSETQ. CDR3 length: 14 residues. Trimming pared 4 bases from V and 8 bases from J, leaving 16 bases between. CDR3 in amino acids: CASSGGARWDEQFF. In DNA form, the CDR3 reads TGCGCCAGCAGCGGAGGGGCACGGTGGGATGAGCAGTTCTTC.